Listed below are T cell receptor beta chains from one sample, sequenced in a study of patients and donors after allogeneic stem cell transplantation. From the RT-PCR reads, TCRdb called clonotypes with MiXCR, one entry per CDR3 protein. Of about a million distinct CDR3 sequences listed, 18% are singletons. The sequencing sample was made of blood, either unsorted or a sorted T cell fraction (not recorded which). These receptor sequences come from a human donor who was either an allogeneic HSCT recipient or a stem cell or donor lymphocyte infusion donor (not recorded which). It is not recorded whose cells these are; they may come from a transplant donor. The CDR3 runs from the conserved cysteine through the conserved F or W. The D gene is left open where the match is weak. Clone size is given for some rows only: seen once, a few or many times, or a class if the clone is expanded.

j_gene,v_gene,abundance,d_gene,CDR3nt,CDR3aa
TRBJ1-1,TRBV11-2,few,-,TGTGCCAGCAGCTCCAGGGACCCCCCGCACACTGAAGCTTTCTTT,CASSSRDPPHTEAFF
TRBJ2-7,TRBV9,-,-,TGTGCCAGCAGCGCTCTAAGCGGGTCCGCCTACGAGCAGTACTTC,CASSALSGSAYEQYF
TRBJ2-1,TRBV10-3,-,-,TGTGCCATCAGTCAAGCGGACCGCTCCTACAATGAGCAGTTCTTC,CAISQADRSYNEQFF
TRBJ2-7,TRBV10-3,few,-,TGTGCCATCAGCGTTGAAGATTACTACGAGCAGTACTTC,CAISVEDYYEQYF
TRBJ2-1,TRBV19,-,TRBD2,TGTGCCAGTAGTATCCCTTCGACTAGCGGGGGGGCCCGGGAGCAGTTCTTC,CASSIPSTSGGAREQFF
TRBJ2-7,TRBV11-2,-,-,TGTGCCAGCAGCCTACCATCTACTGCACGACAGGGACTGTCCTACGAGCAGTACTTC,CASSLPSTARQGLSYEQYF
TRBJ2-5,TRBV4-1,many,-,TGCGCCAGCAGCTGGATGTTTCAAGAGACCCAGTACTTC,CASSWMFQETQYF
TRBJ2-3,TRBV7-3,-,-,TGTGCCAGTGCCAGTTTCAGCTCAGATACGCAGTATTTT,CASASFSSDTQYF
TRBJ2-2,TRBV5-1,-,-,TGCGCCAGCAGCTTGGCACTCACTCACACCGGGGAGCTGTTTTTT,CASSLALTHTGELFF
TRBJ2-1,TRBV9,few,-,TGTGCCAGCAGCGTAGCTCCTAGCAGGGCCTACTCCTACAATGAGCAGTTCTTC,CASSVAPSRAYSYNEQFF
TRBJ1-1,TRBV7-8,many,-,TGTGCCAGCAGCTTAGGGTCAGGGAAGACTGAAGCTTTCTTT,CASSLGSGKTEAFF
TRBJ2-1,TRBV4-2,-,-,TGTGCCAGCAGTTTTGGCGGCACGAACAATGAGCAGTTCTTC,CASSFGGTNNEQFF
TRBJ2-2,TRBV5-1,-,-,TGCGCCAGTACCGTTCCGGGGGGCAACACCGGGGAGCTGTTTTTT,CASTVPGGNTGELFF